This TCR beta chain was found in a study of blood T cells in healthy people across ages (dated by TCRdb to about 2015). Background on the whole study: In model experiments, roughly one uniquely barcoded TCR beta cDNA molecule per two T cells was captured by template switching. Using deep sequencing normalized with unique cDNA molecular identifiers, the study measured how TCR beta repertoire diversity changes with age. Four age groups were formed from the donors: young (average approximately 15 years), middle-aged (around 39), aged (under 70) and long-lived (around 80). To avoid experimental bias, donors of different ages were spread randomly across the sequencing lanes. Using the same blood draw, the study looked at two additional independent replicas of 1 million unique cDNA reads for two donors, one aged 18 to 30 and the other aged 80 or older.

Donors were a few dozen systemically healthy Caucasian individuals from Russia aged roughly 6 to 100 years. Each donor gave approximately 9.3 milliliters of peripheral blood, collected into EDTA-treated Vacutainer tubes. Ficoll-Paque density-gradient centrifugation was used to isolate PBMCs, with at least 7 million per sample. Total RNA was extracted from PBMCs with Trizol reagent, with at least 6 micrograms obtained per sample. For every donor, flow cytometry on a PBMC aliquot measured the percentage of naive CD45RAhigh/CD27high T cells. A remark on this clonotype: What this receptor recognizes is not known. The record has no base qualities; no much larger clone is one base away.

General findings and caveats noted by the study authors: Donor CMV infection status was unknown, potentially confounding age-related changes in expanded clonotypes. Conclusive comparison of naive and antigen-experienced compartments was prevented by the profiling of bulk unsorted PBMCs. There was a strong correlation between observed TCR beta diversity and the percentage of naive T cells measured by flow cytometry. As age increased, observed TCR beta diversity per million T cells dropped in a roughly linear way, and a significant reduction was already evident by age around 41. Estimates of total diversity from one million sequenced T cells were regarded as lower bounds and underestimates. Compared with the aged group, the long-lived group had more naive CD4+ T cells, fewer expanded clones and increased TCR diversity, suggesting age selection.

The library was made by 5' RACE. This sample was sequenced with an Illumina HiSeq 2500. A second PCR of roughly 7 to 11 cycles was run with a J-beta primer mix and a sample-barcoded 5' primer. A template-switch 5' adaptor carrying 12 random nucleotides introduced a unique molecular identifier onto each TCR beta cDNA molecule. Each sample yielded at least 3 million CDR3-containing paired-end reads. All of the RNA was converted into first-strand cDNA using the Mint cDNA synthesis kit, with a TRBC-specific oligonucleotide serving as the primer. Following uracil-DNA glycosylase treatment, all cDNA underwent a first 18-cycle PCR with the universal primers M1SS and BC2_uni_R. The paper's processing steps were these. Normalization of each sample was performed by random selection of 1 million high-quality reads, each carrying a distinct molecular identifier. Reads with shared molecular identifiers were discarded instead of being binned into consensus sequences. CDR3 identification, clonotype clustering and error correction used MiTCR with a Q25 quality threshold and the strictest error-elimination algorithm. A nonparametric unseen species model with Euler transformation was used to estimate lower-bound total TCR beta diversity. The raw public data were reprocessed by TCRdb itself: fastp quality trimming at Q25, MiXCR clonotype calling, in-frame beta chains only. Every CDR3 protein is listed once, alongside the most common genes and DNA of its rows. The V and J calls here are based on TCRdb, not the publication. Across this sample there are approximately 800,000 distinct CDR3 sequences, with 36% seen only once. The biggest ten clones account for 10% to 15% of the sample.

From a lookup of the germline V gene, CDR1 and CDR2 are SGHRS and YFSETQ. The cysteine opens and the phenylalanine closes a CDR3 of 14 amino acids. Here the CDR3 DNA is all that survives: 42 bases in frame from base 1. V trim: 3 bases; J trim: 13 bases; unmatched bases: 13. Sequenced sample: blood. The rearrangement combines TRBV5-1 with TRBJ2-5; 9 junctional bases match TRBD1. The origin of this receptor is a man aged 18 to 30 in good health. The nucleotide sequence is TGCGCCAGCAGCTCCGACCAGACAGGGGGACGGGTGTACTTC. It encodes CASSSDQTGGRVYF.